The 15 T cell receptor beta chains below all came from one sample that was sequenced in a study of blood T cell repertoires in COVID-19. Sequencing used immunoSEQ multiplex PCR; TCRdb keeps in-frame clones, though not all of them. The sample records about 140,000 clones, around nine tenths being singletons. Sequencing was carried out using peripheral blood. These receptors came from a human donor in a cohort sampled during active COVID-19.

The genes are TRBV5-6 and TRBJ2-7; TRBD2 aligns across 8 bases. CDR1 is SGHDT, CDR2 YYEEEE, per germline. CDR3 size: 14 residues. The junction had 3 bases not matched to a gene; V was cut back by 2 bases and J by 2 bases. The CDR3 sequence: CASSFSGDAYEQYF. In DNA, the CDR3 is TGTGCCAGCAGCTTTAGCGGGGACGCCTACGAGCAGTACTTC. The full variable domain, completed using reference TRBV5-6 and TRBJ2-7, is DAGVTQSPTHLIKTRGQQVTLRCSPKSGHDTVSWYQQALGQGPQFIFQYYEEEERQRGNFPDRFSGHQFPNYSSELNVNALLLGDSALYLCASSFSGDAYEQYFGPGTRLTVT.

The chain joins TRBV2 to TRBJ2-7; 10 bases map to TRBD1. The germline CDR1 and CDR2 sequences are SNHLY and FYNNEI. The CDR3 loop spans 15 amino acids. Trimming cost V 6 bases and J 5 bases; bases outside gene matches: 10. CDR3 sequence reads: CASRPGTGVTHEQYF. The CDR3 DNA is TGTGCCAGCAGACCCGGGACAGGGGTGACTCACGAGCAGTACTTC. The whole variable domain, remainder taken from reference TRBV2 and TRBJ2-7, is EPEVTQTPSHQVTQMGQEVILRCVPISNHLYFYWYRQILGQKVEFLVSFYNNEISEKSEIFDDQFSVERPDGSNFTLKIRSTKLEDSAMYFCASRPGTGVTHEQYFGPGTRLTVT.

V and J are TRBV6-5 and TRBJ1-4, with TRBD1 as a possible D gene (6 bases). CDR1 and CDR2 from the germline V gene are MNHEY and SVGAGI. The length of the CDR3 is 14 residues. Trimming pared 8 bases from V and 2 bases from J, leaving 12 bases between. The CDR3 nucleotides read TGTGCCAGCGGCCAGGGGACCACTAATGAAAAACTGTTTTTT. This gives the protein CASGQGTTNEKLFF.

The chain employs TRBV7-9 and TRBJ1-2; 7 positions match TRBD1. CDR1 and CDR2 (germline): SEHNR, FQNEAQ (reference sequence). V shed 6 bases, J shed 0 bases, and the junction held 4 bases outside the gene matches. This CDR3 has 14 residues. The CDR3 DNA is TGTGCCAGCAGTACAGGGGCCTCTAACTATGGCTACACCTTC. This encodes CASSTGASNYGYTF.

The sample holds one count of this clone. This chain connects TRBV7-8 to TRBJ2-7; D is possibly TRBD1 (6 bases). Trimming cost V 2 bases and J 7 bases, with 18 bases left between them. This CDR3 region has 15 residues. The germline gives CDR1 SGHVS, CDR2 FQNEAQ. CDR3 sequence reads: CASSLLWAGEGEQYF. The CDR3 DNA reads as TGTGCCAGCAGCTTACTTTGGGCAGGGGAAGGAGAGCAGTACTTC.

This sequence joins TRBV3-1 (or the pseudogene TRBV3-2) and TRBJ1-2, with 7 bases that match TRBD1. Germline V gene data show CDR1 as LGHDT and CDR2 as YNNKEL (reference sequence). J gave up 2 bases and V 1 base, and 4 bases lay outside the gene matches. The CDR3 is made up of 15 amino acids. The CDR3: CASSQVTQGNYGYTF. The CDR3 DNA is TGTGCCAGCAGCCAAGTCACACAGGGGAACTATGGCTACACCTTC.

This clone has a single count. The chain employs TRBV9 and TRBJ1-1, with D unclear. The V and J ends lost 3 bases and 6 bases respectively, with 15 bases between them. In germline, CDR1 is SGDLS, CDR2 YYNGEE. The CDR3 has 14 amino acids. The CDR3 loop reads CASSAAGTFPEAFF. The DNA for the CDR3 is TGTGCCAGCAGCGCCGCTGGCACCTTCCCTGAAGCTTTCTTT.

The rearrangement joins TRBV28 to TRBJ1-1, with no clear D. Germline CDR1 is MDHEN and CDR2 is SYDVKM. The length of the CDR3 is 17 residues. Trimming stripped 3 bases from V and 3 bases from J, with 20 bases between. CDR3 in DNA: TGTGCCAGCAGTTTCCGGGCCTCACTAGGGAGGTACACTGAAGCTTTCTTT. The encoded protein is CASSFRASLGRYTEAFF.

The chain couples TRBV10-1 to TRBJ1-3; 9 nucleotides line up with TRBD1. Germline values: CDR1 WNHNN, CDR2 SYGVQD (reference sequence). With V trimmed by 6 bases and J by 6 bases, 9 bases remained unmatched. The CDR3 is 15 amino acids. CDR3 DNA sequence: TGCGCCAGCAGGAAGGTGGGACAGGGCGTAAACACCATATATTTT. Translated, it gives CASRKVGQGVNTIYF.

The V call is TRBV4-2, the J call TRBJ2-7; 9 bases line up with TRBD2. This CDR3 region has 16 residues. With V trimmed by 0 bases and J by 5 bases, 8 bases remained unmatched. Germline-derived CDR1 and CDR2 are LGHNA and YNFKEQ. The CDR3 sequence: CASSQDWRGGRNEQYF. As DNA, the CDR3 is TGTGCCAGCAGCCAAGATTGGCGGGGGGGCCGGAACGAGCAGTACTTC.

The V and J genes are TRBV6-5 and TRBJ2-5, with D possibly matching TRBD1 (5 bases). V lost 4 bases and J 0 bases, leaving 9 bases between the germline ends. The CDR3 spans 14 residues. The germline V gene encodes CDR1 MNHEY and CDR2 SVGAGI. The CDR3 region is CASSFDSYQETQYF. CDR3 DNA: TGTGCCAGCAGTTTCGACAGTTACCAAGAGACCCAGTACTTC.

This chain links TRBV6-5 with TRBJ2-1, with D possibly being TRBD2 (7 bases). This CDR3 comprises 14 residues. V lost 8 bases to trimming and J lost 3 bases, with 14 bases between them. The germline V gene has CDR1 MNHEY and CDR2 SVGAGI. As DNA, the CDR3 is TGTGCCAGCCCGTCGGGGGGCCTCTACAATGAGCAGTTCTTC. Protein sequence: CASPSGGLYNEQFF.

The V and J genes are TRBV7-9 and TRBJ2-7; 8 bases are shared with TRBD2. Germline CDR1 is SEHNR and CDR2 is FQNEAQ (reference sequence). The CDR3 runs 15 residues. The V and J ends lost 1 base and 9 bases, in that order; junction bases with no gene match: 11. CDR3 in DNA: TGTGCCAGCAGCTTAGACCTAGCGGGTGGTGGTGTGCAGTACTTC. This translates into CASSLDLAGGGVQYF.

The chain employs TRBV7-2 and TRBJ2-2, with 14 bases fitting TRBD2. The CDR3 loop spans 16 amino acids. V gave up 5 bases and J gave up 6 bases; unmatched junction bases: 5. CDR1 is SGHTA, CDR2 FQGNSA, per germline. The CDR3 DNA is TGTGCCAGCAGCCGGAGACTAGCGGGGGGGCCCGGGGAGCTGTTTTTT. Encoded protein: CASSRRLAGGPGELFF.

This clone turned up a few times. The chain uses TRBV28 and TRBJ1-6; TRBD1 matches at 10 bases. J was trimmed by 11 bases and V by 8 bases; bases with no gene match: 6. This CDR3 spans 13 amino acids. Germline V gene sequence: CDR1 MDHEN, CDR2 SYDVKM. CDR3 nucleotides: TGTGCCAGCCGGGACAGGGGAGTAACACCCCTCCACTTT. Protein sequence: CASRDRGVTPLHF.